Each of the 4 T cell receptor beta chains below was sequenced from the same sample in a study of blood T cell repertoires in COVID-19. Sequencing used immunoSEQ multiplex PCR; TCRdb keeps in-frame clones, though not all of them. The sample has some 220,000 clones, around 85% seen once. Input material: peripheral blood. The receptors originated from a woman aged 60-70 years with active or convalescent COVID-19.

This clone came up a few times. The J gene is TRBJ1-1, the V gene TRBV6-5; TRBD1 matches at 7 bases. With 5 bases clipped from V and 3 bases from J, the junction kept 3 bases outside the gene matches. This CDR3 has 13 amino acids. CDR1 is MNHEY and CDR2 is SVGAGI in the germline V gene. Here the CDR3 DNA reads TGTGCCAGCAGTCCCACAGGGGACACTGAAGCTTTCTTT. Translating gives CASSPTGDTEAFF.

V is TRBV19 and J is TRBJ1-1, with 9 bases that match TRBD1. After removal of 5 bases from V and 1 base from J, the junction contained 5 bases not matched to a gene. This CDR3 spans 15 amino acids. Looked up from germline, CDR1 is LNHDA and CDR2 is SQIVND (reference sequence). Written as DNA, the CDR3 is TGTGCCAGTAGTTTCGGGACAGGGCAGAACACTGAAGCTTTCTTT. Translation gives CASSFGTGQNTEAFF.

The count of this clone is one. The chain couples TRBV5-5 to TRBJ1-2, with 10 bases lining up with TRBD1. This CDR3 is 15 amino acids long. Per germline, CDR1 SGHKS and CDR2 YYEKEE (reference sequence). Trimming removed 4 bases from V and 5 bases from J; junction bases left unmatched: 8. In DNA, the CDR3 is TGTGCCAGCAGCGGCGGACAGGGGGAGCAGTATGGCTACACCTTC. Amino acids: CASSGGQGEQYGYTF.

The chain couples TRBV30 to TRBJ1-3; D gene unclear. This CDR3 contains 15 residues. The V end was cut by 0 bases, the J end by 0 bases, with 9 bases between. Germline CDR1 GTSNPN, CDR2 SVGIG (reference sequence). CDR3 sequence (DNA): TGTGCCTGGAGTGTACGGCGGTTCTCTGGAAACACCATATATTTT. Translating gives CAWSVRRFSGNTIYF. The complete variable domain, with remaining parts taken from reference TRBV30 and TRBJ1-3, reads SQTIHQWPATLVQPVGSPLSLECTVEGTSNPNLYWYRQAAGRGLQLLFYSVGIGQISSEVPQNLSASRPQDRQFILSSKKLLLSDSGFYLCAWSVRRFSGNTIYFGEGSWLTVV.